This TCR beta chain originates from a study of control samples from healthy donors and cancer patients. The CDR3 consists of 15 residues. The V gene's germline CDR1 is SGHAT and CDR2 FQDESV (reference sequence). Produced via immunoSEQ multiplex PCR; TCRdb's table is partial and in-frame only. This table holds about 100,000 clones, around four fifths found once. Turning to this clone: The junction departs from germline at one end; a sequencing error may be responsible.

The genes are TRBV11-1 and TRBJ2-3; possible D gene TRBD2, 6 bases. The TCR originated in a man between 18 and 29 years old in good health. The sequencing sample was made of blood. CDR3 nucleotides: TGTGCCAGCAGCCCAACTCGGAGGGGCACAGTTACGCAGTATTTT. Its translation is CASSPTRRGTVTQYF. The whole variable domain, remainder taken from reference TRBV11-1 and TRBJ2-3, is EAEVAQSPRYKITEKSQAVAFWCDPISGHATLYWYRQILGQGPELLVQFQDESVVDDSQLPKDRFSAERLKGVDSTLKIQPAELGDSAMYLCASSPTRRGTVTQYFGPGTRLTVL.